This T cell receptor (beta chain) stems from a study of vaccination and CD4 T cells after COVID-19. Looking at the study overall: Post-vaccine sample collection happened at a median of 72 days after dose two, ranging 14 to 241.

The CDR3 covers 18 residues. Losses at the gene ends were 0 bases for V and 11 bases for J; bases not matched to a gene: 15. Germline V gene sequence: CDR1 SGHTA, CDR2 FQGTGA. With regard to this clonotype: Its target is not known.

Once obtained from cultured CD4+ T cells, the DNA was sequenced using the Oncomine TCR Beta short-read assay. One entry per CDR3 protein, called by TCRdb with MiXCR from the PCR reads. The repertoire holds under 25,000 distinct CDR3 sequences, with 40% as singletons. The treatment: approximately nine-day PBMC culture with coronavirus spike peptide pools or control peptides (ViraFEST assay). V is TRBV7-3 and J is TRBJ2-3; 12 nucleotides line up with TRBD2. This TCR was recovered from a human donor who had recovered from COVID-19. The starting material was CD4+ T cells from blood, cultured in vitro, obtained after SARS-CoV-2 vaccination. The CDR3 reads CASSLTPTTSGSSYMQYF. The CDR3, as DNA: TGTGCCAGCAGCTTAACGCCAACGACTAGCGGGAGCTCTTACATGCAGTATTTT.